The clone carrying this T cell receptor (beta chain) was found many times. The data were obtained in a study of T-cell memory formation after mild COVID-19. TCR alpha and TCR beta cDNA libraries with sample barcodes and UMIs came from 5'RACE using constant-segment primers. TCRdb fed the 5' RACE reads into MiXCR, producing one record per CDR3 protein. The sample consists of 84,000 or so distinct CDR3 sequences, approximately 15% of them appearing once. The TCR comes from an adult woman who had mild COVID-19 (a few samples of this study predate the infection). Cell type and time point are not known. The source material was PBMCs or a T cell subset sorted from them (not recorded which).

The CDR3: CASSSRSFETQYF. The CDR3 region has the DNA TGTGCCAGCAGCTCGCGGTCTTTTGAGACCCAGTACTTC. The chain employs TRBV7-9 and TRBJ2-5, with D uncertain. V lost 4 bases and J lost 5, with 11 bases in between. The CDR3 extends over 13 amino acids. Germline V gives CDR1 SEHNR, CDR2 FQNEAQ (reference sequence).